These 31 T cell receptor beta chains came from one sample sequenced in a study of post-analysis software for immune sequencing data. Regarding the study as a whole: In patients, TRBV5-6, TRBV5-1 and TRBV20-1 belonged to five or six TRBV segments found more frequently than in controls.

Their antigens are not known. Unique molecular identifiers tagged the TCR beta cDNA libraries. MiXCR was run by TCRdb on the PCR reads, yielding one entry per CDR3 protein. The table records roughly 670,000 distinct CDR3 sequences, roughly three fifths of them present only once. The sequencing input was blood. These receptors all stem from a girl under 10 years old with multiple sclerosis.

The genes are TRBV20-1 and TRBJ1-2; 8 positions agree with TRBD1. Germline V lookup: CDR1 DFQATT, CDR2 SNEGSKA (reference sequence). Trimming took 0 bases from V and 4 from J; bases not matched to a gene: 1. The CDR3 loop spans 13 amino acids. Here the CDR3 DNA reads TGCAGTGCTAGAGAGACAGGGGTCTATGGCTACACCTTC. The encoded protein is CSARETGVYGYTF.

The gene calls are TRBV12-3 or TRBV12-4 and TRBJ1-2; D unresolved. The germline V and J ends were trimmed by 11 bases and 2 bases, with 15 bases remaining between them. CDR3 length: 13 residues. CDR3 coding DNA: TGTGCCGTCAAAGTCGGGTCCAACTATGGCTACACCTTC. Translation: CAVKVGSNYGYTF.

The chain has TRBV27 and TRBJ2-1, with TRBD2 identical over 10 bases. The germline CDR1 and CDR2 sequences are MNHEY and SMNVEV (reference sequence). The CDR3 spans 16 residues. V lost 3 bases to trimming and J lost 7 bases; unmatched junction nucleotides: 9. DNA of the CDR3: TGTGCCAGCAGTTTTCTAGCGGGAGAATCGGGGAATGAGCAGTTCTTC. As protein: CASSFLAGESGNEQFF.

This chain connects TRBV4-2 to TRBJ2-5; possible D gene TRBD2, 6 bases. The CDR3 has 16 amino acids. Germline V gene lookup returns CDR1 LGHNA and CDR2 YNFKEQ. V was trimmed by 0 bases and J by 0 bases, leaving 11 bases between them. The CDR3 DNA follows: TGTGCCAGCAGCCAAGAAAGCCGGGACTACCAAGAGACCCAGTACTTC. It codes for CASSQESRDYQETQYF.

The chain joins TRBV27 to TRBJ1-2, with 7 bases that match TRBD1. Trimming at V came to 5 bases and at J to 3 bases, leaving 15 bases not matched to a gene. Per germline, CDR1 MNHEY and CDR2 SMNVEV (reference sequence). The CDR3 has 17 residues. The CDR3 coding sequence is TGTGCCAGCAGTCGGCACCCCCGGGACAGCGATGACTATGGCTACACCTTC. The encoded protein is CASSRHPRDSDDYGYTF.

The chain recombines TRBV12-3 or TRBV12-4 with TRBJ1-2; D is possibly TRBD1 (5 bases). The CDR3 is 12 amino acids. The V end was cut by 1 base, the J end by 6 bases, with 6 bases between. The CDR3 sequence: CASSLEGNGYTF. CDR3 sequence (DNA): TGTGCCAGCAGTTTAGAGGGGAATGGCTACACCTTC.

This clonotype was seen only a few times. The chain links TRBV12-3 or TRBV12-4 to TRBJ2-1; 8 nucleotides align to TRBD1. V trimming: 5 bases; J trimming: 7 bases; junction bases outside the gene matches: 10. The CDR3 runs to 15 residues. CDR3 sequence: CASSPGQGPGNEQFF. CDR3 nucleotides: TGTGCCAGCAGTCCTGGACAGGGTCCAGGGAATGAGCAGTTCTTC.

The rearrangement links TRBV5-5 to TRBJ1-1; the match to TRBD1 covers 7 bases. V trimming: 6 bases; J trimming: 5 bases; junction bases outside the gene matches: 10. Germline V gene data show CDR1 as SGHKS and CDR2 as YYEKEE (reference sequence). This CDR3 is built from 14 residues. CDR3: CASIPQAGGTEAFF. The CDR3, as DNA: TGTGCCAGCATCCCACAGGCAGGGGGGACTGAAGCTTTCTTT.

The DNA for the CDR3 is TGTGCCAGCAGCTCATCCCACCGGGACTTCCAAGAGACCCAGTACTTC. Amino acids: CASSSSHRDFQETQYF. This chain joins TRBV7-9 and TRBJ2-5; maybe TRBD2 (6 bases). The CDR3 has 16 residues. CDR1 SEHNR and CDR2 FQNEAQ come from the germline V gene (reference sequence). V lost 4 bases and J lost 1, with 16 bases in between.

This chain uses TRBV29-1 with TRBJ2-5; TRBD1 aligns across 12 bases. The V segment lost 4 bases and the J segment 4 bases; nucleotides outside the gene matches: 13. CDR3 length: 17 residues. Germline lookup yields CDR1 SQVTM and CDR2 ANQGSEA. The CDR3 is CSVAEDSGTGGRETQYF. CDR3 nucleotides: TGCAGCGTTGCAGAGGACTCCGGGACAGGGGGCCGAGAGACCCAGTACTTC.

Comments on this clonotype: One junction end does not reproduce the germline sequence, and a read error may be involved. The chain has TRBV6-6 and TRBJ2-3; D might be TRBD1 or TRBD2, each matching 5 bases. Germline loops: CDR1 MNHNY, CDR2 SVGAGI (reference sequence). CDR3 size: 12 residues. CDR3 nucleotide sequence: TGTGCCACCAGTCAGGGACCAGATACGCAGTATTTT. It yields the protein CATSQGPDTQYF.

This sequence joins TRBV20-1 and TRBJ2-3; D perhaps matches TRBD1 (6 bases). Trimming pared 1 base from V and 1 base from J, leaving 12 bases between. This CDR3 comprises 15 residues. Germline CDR1 DFQATT, CDR2 SNEGSKA (reference sequence). The CDR3, as DNA: TGCAGTGCTAGAGCCCCTGCAGGGGGCACAGATACGCAGTATTTT. It encodes CSARAPAGGTDTQYF.

The chain uses TRBV20-1 and TRBJ2-1; D unresolved. With 3 bases removed from V and 7 bases from J, the gap between germline ends came to 19 bases. This CDR3 has 15 residues. CDR1 DFQATT and CDR2 SNEGSKA come from the germline V gene (reference sequence). CDR3 sequence: CSASALVVGRNEQFF. CDR3 nucleotide sequence: TGCAGTGCTAGTGCCTTGGTAGTGGGTAGGAATGAGCAGTTCTTC.

The genes are TRBV3-1 and TRBJ1-2; maybe TRBD1 (6 bases). CDR1 and CDR2 (germline): LGHDT, YNNKEL (reference sequence). The CDR3 length is 12 residues. The V end lost 4 bases, the J end lost 8 bases, and 11 bases lay between the germline ends. CDR3 coding DNA: TGTGCCAGCAGCCTTACAGGGAAAGGCTACACCTTC. Its translation: CASSLTGKGYTF.

This clonotype has a handful of counts. CDR3 bases: TGCAGTGCTCCCTATAAAAAGGGCGGGGAGATACAAGAGACCCAGTACTTC. Protein: CSAPYKKGGEIQETQYF. V and J are TRBV20-1 and TRBJ2-5; the D gene is possibly TRBD2 (6 bases). With 5 bases removed from V and 2 bases from J, the gap between germline ends came to 24 bases. Germline assignment: CDR1 DFQATT and CDR2 SNEGSKA (reference sequence). CDR3 length equals 17 residues.

The genes are TRBV20-1 and TRBJ2-5; 7 bases fit TRBD2. The CDR3 sequence is 15 residues long. CDR1 is DFQATT, CDR2 SNEGSKA, per germline (reference sequence). V trimming: 5 bases; J trimming: 0 bases; junction bases outside the gene matches: 9. This CDR3 reads CSAPLAGRDQETQYF. The DNA of the CDR3 is TGCAGTGCTCCTCTTGCGGGGAGGGACCAAGAGACCCAGTACTTC.

This clonotype was counted ten times or more. CDR3 protein: CASSLGTSHNEQFF. In DNA, the CDR3 is TGTGCCAGCAGCTTAGGGACTAGTCACAATGAGCAGTTCTTC. The V call is TRBV7-3, the J call TRBJ2-1; TRBD2 matches at 8 bases. Losses at the gene ends were 2 bases for V and 5 bases for J; bases not matched to a gene: 2. The CDR3 covers 14 residues. Germline assignment: CDR1 SGHTA and CDR2 FQGTGA.

The chain employs TRBV6-2 or TRBV6-3 and TRBJ2-5, with TRBD2 identical over 8 bases. The DNA end is a closer match to TRBJ2-7, so the J assignment may be wrong. Per the germline V gene, CDR1 is MNHEY and CDR2 is SVGEGT. The CDR3 covers 14 residues. The CDR3 nucleotides are TGTGCCAGCAGTTACGTAGGGACTAGTGGCGAGCAGTACTTC. Encoded protein: CASSYVGTSGEQYF.

Only one count was recorded for this clonotype. A junction boundary mismatches the germline segment, possibly from a read error. This rearrangement joins TRBV29-1 to TRBJ2-1, with 10 bases aligning to TRBD2. Germline V gives CDR1 SQVTM, CDR2 ANQGSEA. CDR3 length: 17 residues. This CDR3 is CSVDPLTSGNSYNEQCF. The CDR3 DNA reads as TGCAGCGTTGATCCCCTTACTAGCGGGAACTCCTACAATGAGCAGTGCTTC.

The chain joins TRBV5-1 to TRBJ1-2, with 10 bases lining up with TRBD1. The CDR3 consists of 15 residues. J was trimmed by 7 bases and V by 6 bases; bases with no gene match: 12. Looked up from germline, CDR1 is SGHRS and CDR2 is YFSETQ. CDR3 sequence reads: CASKYSGQGFGGYTF. The CDR3, as DNA: TGCGCCAGCAAGTATTCGGGACAGGGGTTCGGTGGCTACACCTTC. The full variable domain, completed using reference TRBV5-1 and TRBJ1-2, is KAGVTQTPRYLIKTRGQQVTLSCSPISGHRSVSWYQQTPGQGLQFLFEYFSETQRNKGNFPGRFSGRQFSNSRSEMNVSTLELGDSALYLCASKYSGQGFGGYTFGSGTRLTVV.

V is TRBV20-1 and J is TRBJ1-1; the match to TRBD1 covers 7 bases. The CDR3 consists of 13 residues. The trim removed 5 bases at V and 1 base at J, leaving 4 bases unmatched. Germline V CDR1 and CDR2: DFQATT, SNEGSKA (reference sequence). DNA for the CDR3: TGCAGTGCTCCCCGACAGGGGAACACTGAAGCTTTCTTT. Translated: CSAPRQGNTEAFF.

The chain recombines TRBV5-1 with TRBJ1-1, with 7 bases lining up with TRBD1. Germline-derived CDR1 and CDR2 are SGHRS and YFSETQ. This CDR3 is built from 15 residues. V was pared by 3 bases and J by 5 bases, with 10 bases of the junction left unmatched. Here the CDR3 DNA reads TGCGCCAGCAGCTGGGATGACAGGGAAGGAACTGAAGCTTTCTTT. This gives the protein CASSWDDREGTEAFF.

This rearrangement joins TRBV24-1 to TRBJ1-2; no firm D call. This CDR3 is 13 amino acids long. Per the germline V gene, CDR1 is KGHDR and CDR2 is SFDVKD. Trimming cost V 0 bases and J 3 bases, with 4 bases left between them. Here the CDR3 DNA reads TGTGCCACCAGTGATTTGACAGACTATGGCTACACCTTC. Protein: CATSDLTDYGYTF.

CDR3 bases: TGCGCCAGCAGCCAAGATCTTTCAGGGGGCATCTTGGCCGAGCAGTACTTC. This translates into CASSQDLSGGILAEQYF. V is TRBV4-1 and J is TRBJ2-7; 8 bases align to TRBD1. J gave up 6 bases and V 0 bases, and 13 bases lay outside the gene matches. Germline lookup yields CDR1 MGHRA and CDR2 YSYEKL. CDR3 length equals 17 residues.

The CDR3 reads CASSYTGTSGSGEQYF. The CDR3 DNA reads TGTGCCAGCAGCTATACCGGGACTAGCGGGAGTGGCGAGCAGTACTTC. The chain joins TRBV3-1 to TRBJ2-5; TRBD2 matches at 14 bases. The J call may be mistaken, given a closer DNA end match to TRBJ2-7. Germline V lookup: CDR1 LGHDT, CDR2 YNNKEL (reference sequence). This CDR3 has 16 residues.

This clonotype was detected only a few times. The rearrangement joins TRBV20-1 to TRBJ2-1; 10 positions agree with TRBD2. Germline assignment: CDR1 DFQATT and CDR2 SNEGSKA (reference sequence). CDR3 size: 16 residues. Trimming cost V 2 bases and J 2 bases; bases outside gene matches: 6. CDR3 nucleotides: TGCAGTGCTAGATATCCTAGCGGGAGTACCTACAATGAGCAGTTCTTC. Its translation: CSARYPSGSTYNEQFF.

This clonotype was counted many times. The V and J genes are TRBV20-1 and TRBJ1-6; 8 bases line up with TRBD1. Trimming took 4 bases from V and 10 from J; bases not matched to a gene: 9. The CDR3 extends over 14 amino acids. From germline, CDR1 is DFQATT and CDR2 SNEGSKA (reference sequence). In nucleotides, the CDR3 is TGCAGTGCTACAGTACAGGGGGACGTCTCACCCCTCCACTTT. It translates to CSATVQGDVSPLHF.

This chain links TRBV10-2 with TRBJ2-3, with 12 bases lining up with TRBD2. Trimming took 5 bases from V and 4 from J; bases not matched to a gene: 7. This CDR3 has 16 amino acids. Germline CDR1 and CDR2: WSHSY and SAAADI. CDR3 sequence: CASSPGLAGTADTQYF. CDR3 coding DNA: TGCGCCAGCAGTCCAGGACTAGCGGGAACAGCAGATACGCAGTATTTT.

V and J are TRBV5-5 and TRBJ2-3; TRBD1 or TRBD2 may be the D gene (5 bases each). The CDR3 extends over 16 amino acids. CDR1 and CDR2 from the germline V gene are SGHKS and YYEKEE (reference sequence). The V end lost 3 bases, the J end lost 3 bases, and 17 bases lay between the germline ends. CDR3 amino acids: CASSSTPGTQTDTQYF. In nucleotides, the CDR3 is TGTGCCAGCAGCTCGACCCCCGGGACCCAGACAGATACGCAGTATTTT.

The chain employs TRBV24-1 and TRBJ2-4; TRBD2 matches 14 bases. The J call may be faulty, since TRBJ2-7 better matches the DNA end. The CDR3 contains 20 residues. The germline V gene encodes CDR1 KGHDR and CDR2 SFDVKD. The DNA of the CDR3 is TGTGCCACCAGTGATCGGCCACCGGGACTAGCGGGAGAGGGAGCCTACGAGCAGTACTTC. Its translation: CATSDRPPGLAGEGAYEQYF.

The V call is TRBV20-1, the J call TRBJ2-7; 8 nucleotides match TRBD1. The CDR3 contains 13 residues. Germline V gene lookup returns CDR1 DFQATT and CDR2 SNEGSKA (reference sequence). J gave up 2 bases and V 7 bases, and 7 bases lay outside the gene matches. In DNA, the CDR3 is TGCAGTGTCTTGACAGGGGAGGCCTACGAGCAGTACTTC. It specifies CSVLTGEAYEQYF.